This record covers a single T cell receptor (beta chain). This clone was found a few times. There is no known antigen for this receptor. The sample holds no much larger clone one base away, and base qualities are not on file. The source of the sample is a study of cytomegalovirus exposure and HLA in healthy donors (dated 2017 in TCRdb). For the study in its entirety: In an earlier analysis of 550 to 750 of the donors, 276 Gb of sequence data and 90 million to 120 million unique TCR beta sequences from about 179 million T cells were reported. An early release that covered approximately 600 HLA-typed donors contained around 330 gigabases of sequencing data and some 87 million unique TCR sequences. Of the roughly 410 genotyped donors, 80% to 90% were placed in the genetic ancestry cluster associated with self-reported Caucasian donors. The aim of the study was to test whether cataloging public T cell receptors could identify signatures of past pathogen exposure. Using immunosequencing, the study profiled T cell repertoires from 666 subjects and related those repertoires to cytomegalovirus serostatus. A separate validation cohort of roughly 130 different subjects was used in addition to the 666-subject first cohort. To predict cytomegalovirus infection status, the study brought together high-throughput TCR immunosequencing, statistical association of individual TCRs with disease status, and machine learning. To study patterns of TCR occurrence, a later analysis re-analyzed previously published TCR beta repertoires from 666 donors and added high-resolution HLA genotyping. The later analysis used no new phenotypic data to find candidate immune exposures, relying instead on TCR beta sequences and their occurrence across donors. To decide whether each TCR beta V gene segment behaved as functional or pseudogenic, an earlier analysis of approximately 590 of the donors relied on high-throughput TCR beta sequencing. Donor age, sex, ethnicity and CMV serostatus were collected together with the repertoire data. In a later genetic analysis, genome-wide SNP genotypes for about 65% of the roughly 700 donors were used, and that subset was treated as a discovery cohort. All discovery cohort repertoires had been generated on a single sequencing platform. Both class I and class II loci were covered by HLA typing, at four-digit resolution. Typing coverage varied by locus: roughly 620-640 donors for A, B, C, DRB1 and DQB1; roughly 500 for DQA1; about 600 for DPA1; approximately 490 for DPB1. Roughly 5 DR-DQ haplotypes were handled as single units for association and clustering, since linkage in the cohort was strong. Among roughly 400 genotyped donors of the cohort, an average of around 250,000 unique TCR beta nucleotide sequences was sequenced per donor, of which roughly 17% were non-productive. Overall study outcomes, separate from this receptor: Because counts were too low, under 20 rarely observed V segments, including chromosome 9 orphons, were left out of the earlier analysis of some 640 of the donors. A later analysis reported that several top co-occurrence clusters appeared linked to parvovirus B19, influenza, CMV and Epstein-Barr virus. Most TCR sequences were seen in very few donors, while some public TCRs were found in many individuals. In vitro tests confirmed that a few of the cytomegalovirus-associated TCR beta chains recognize cytomegalovirus antigens. A further reported finding was that TCR beta sequences accurately predicted the HLA-A and HLA-B alleles for most subjects in the first cohort. The only immune exposure information available for the cohort was CMV serostatus. At a false discovery rate of 0.05, a later analysis linked some 18,000 TCR beta sequences to specific HLA alleles. Cytomegalovirus status was reported to be diagnosed by the classifier with high specificity and sensitivity in both the original and validation cohorts. Linkage disequilibrium might explain the correlated functional status among segregating V segments, but an unknown experimental factor could not be ruled out. In a later analysis, TCR association rates were found to vary across HLA loci, with the most associated TCRs seen for DRB1 alleles and the fewest for HLA-C alleles. In the study, some 180 TCR beta chains were listed as associated with cytomegalovirus. A group of highly shared sequence variants was considered likely to be a technical artifact of the sequencing pipeline. In a later analysis, HLA-associated TCR beta chains were found to be more clonally expanded and to have lower generation probabilities than equally common non-associated chains. Compared with the approximately 600-donor mean, donors in an Asian-associated ancestry cluster had fewer N-insertions in productive TCRs, according to a later genetic analysis. An association between a missense DCLRE1C variant and V-gene and J-gene trimming of TCR beta chains was found in a later genetic analysis and replicated in an independent cohort. A later analysis found that most CMV-associated TCR beta chains appeared HLA-restricted, with HLA associations seemingly driven largely by CMV exposure. Assigning TCR associations to individual alleles was difficult when HLA alleles, especially DR and DQ, strongly co-occurred. In an earlier analysis of more than 450 of the donors, most TCR beta V segments were observed in productive rearrangements about 87% or about 30% of the time, broadly matching IMGT annotations. Sequencing depth was assumed to be roughly uniform across donors in the presence/absence analyses, though that assumption may not hold. Because the 87-base-pair reads could not distinguish some IMGT-functional V segments, including TRBV6-2 and TRBV6-3, those segments were excluded. According to the authors, the approach could potentially be generalized to other disease states and immunological phenotypes. Only TCR beta chains were sequenced in this cohort, and the absence of alpha or paired-chain data limited detectable features. HLA typing was unavailable for some donors at each locus, so association tests used only the typed subset.

From V the trimming removes 8 bases and from J it removes 2 bases, while the gene matches leave 12 bases of the junction unaccounted for. The CDR3 sequence holds 16 residues, the cysteine and phenylalanine included. Kept here is only the CDR3 DNA, which spans 48 bases and is read in frame from base 1. Per the germline V gene, KGHSH is the CDR1 and LQKENI is the CDR2. Libraries were prepared through the immunoSEQ multiplex PCR assay. For the multiplex PCR, a mixture combining 60 forward primers for TCR Vbeta segments and 13 reverse primers for TCR Jbeta segments was used. Amplification of the CDR3 region of rearranged TCR beta genes was performed with a multiplex PCR assay on genomic DNA. Amplified TCR beta libraries were sequenced as 87-base-pair reads on the Illumina HiSeq System. As for the authors' bioinformatics: A later analysis counted about 80 million unique TCR beta chains across the approximately 700 repertoires, and some 11 million of these chains were shared by at least two donors. A nearest-neighbor algorithm error-corrected the raw reads and collapsed the reads into unique sequences, merging closely related sequences to remove PCR and sequencing errors. CDR3 sequences were aligned to IMGT reference sequences to assign V, D and J gene segments. For a sequence to be retained, at least a six-nucleotide match to both a V gene segment and a J gene segment was required. Rearrangements were called productive when the CDR3 lacked stop codons and stayed in frame with V and J; all others were non-productive. CDR3 was defined according to IMGT convention as the region running from the second conserved V-encoded cysteine to the conserved J-encoded phenylalanine. In an earlier analysis of approximately 590 of the donors, sequences lacking an unambiguous match to a single V gene segment were excluded. In an earlier analysis of around 600 of the donors, V segments were called functional above 56.7% productive rearrangements and were called segregating when the between-donor standard deviation exceeded 5%. A statistical classification framework was developed to diagnose cytomegalovirus status using the catalog of TCR beta chain sequences. In a later analysis, TCR nucleotide sequences were compared against IMGT/GENE-DB human TR gene sequences so that V and J genes could be assigned. The TCRdist pipeline was used in a later analysis to assign CDR3 sequences and most-parsimonious VDJ recombination scenarios. A later analysis defined each TCR beta chain by its CDR3 amino acid sequence plus V-gene family, and excluded reads lacking a unique V-gene family. To address suspected cross-contamination and a sequencing artifact, a later analysis removed 550 to 750 highly shared, low-generation-probability nucleotide sequences. For each public chain, a later analysis derived a clonal expansion index from normalized ranks of inferred template counts within each repertoire. A later analysis computed generation probabilities with a VDJ recombination model fitted to out-of-frame rearrangements, and checked the results against IGoR. Hypergeometric tests were used in a later analysis to score TCR-TCR, TCR-HLA and TCR-CMV co-occurrence, with a repertoire-size bias correction applied to the TCR pairs. In a later analysis, false discovery rates were estimated by permuting HLA or CMV assignments 20 times. In a later analysis, co-occurring TCRs were grouped using DBSCAN, with TCRdist sequence similarity added in when clustering inside HLA-allele-positive subsets. Repertoires with fewer than 30,000 or more than 120,000 public chains, plus five repertoires with anomalous nucleotide sharing, were excluded from co-occurrence clustering. The immuneACCESS repertoire file appears here via TCRdb, limited to in-frame rearrangements. These files lack a portion of the clones; in checked studies, under half of the deficit traces to unresolved V genes, and the cause of the others is not known. V and J calls and clone size come straight from that table; D and trimming were deduced from the DNA. In this sample the table shows 120,000 or so clones, roughly 10% of which occur a single time. Together, the top ten hold approximately 4.4% of the sample.

The cohort consisted of some 670 healthy bone marrow donors. All cohort members were sampled while nominally healthy, although unrecorded immune exposures were likely present. The donor was CMV seropositive and was included in the group of 290 or so seropositive cohort members. Every donor gave a peripheral blood sample, and the peripheral blood mononuclear cells from that sample were used for TCR beta sequencing. The Qiagen DNeasy Blood Extraction Kit was used to extract genomic DNA from the blood cell samples. The sequenced material came from PBMCs. The rearrangement combines TRBV18 with TRBJ2-3; 8 junctional bases match TRBD2. This TCR derives from a woman under 30 in good health and CMV-seropositive. DNA sequence: TGTGCCAGCCCCCCGGGGGCGACTAGCGTCACAGATACGCAGTATTTT. This translates into CASPPGATSVTDTQYF.